The 17 T cell receptor beta chains given below trace back to one sample, sequenced in a study of shared clonotypes between healthy human individuals. Sequenced by immunoSEQ multiplex PCR; TCRdb stores in-frame clones only, minus some. Here the sample spans more than 2 million clones, roughly 96% being singletons. Material: naive CD4+ T cells sorted from blood. The subset: CD45RA+ positively selected. Receptor source: a man between 18 and 29 years old in good health.

V is TRBV5-1 and J is TRBJ1-1; TRBD1 is a possible D gene (5 bases). V was trimmed by 5 bases and J by 1 base, leaving 12 bases between them. The CDR3 is made up of 14 amino acids. Germline V gives CDR1 SGHRS, CDR2 YFSETQ. CDR3 DNA sequence: TGCGCCAGCAGTATAGGGGCCTCGAACACTGAAGCTTTCTTT. Its protein product is CASSIGASNTEAFF. Full variable domain (outside the CDR3, taken from reference TRBV5-1 and TRBJ1-1): KAGVTQTPRYLIKTRGQQVTLSCSPISGHRSVSWYQQTPGQGLQFLFEYFSETQRNKGNFPGRFSGRQFSNSRSEMNVSTLELGDSALYLCASSIGASNTEAFFGQGTRLTVV.

J is TRBJ1-6 and V is TRBV4-3, with D possibly matching TRBD1 (5 bases). Per the germline V gene, CDR1 is LGHNA and CDR2 is YSLEER. CDR3 length: 16 amino acids. V dropped 0 bases and J dropped 9 bases, with 15 bases sitting between them. In DNA, the CDR3 is TGCGCCAGCAGCCAAGATGGGGGGACGAAATTTTCACCCCTCCACTTT. It yields the protein CASSQDGGTKFSPLHF.

The chain links TRBV5-6 to TRBJ1-5; possible D gene TRBD1, 6 bases. This CDR3 has 15 residues. Germline V gives CDR1 SGHDT, CDR2 YYEEEE. V was trimmed by 1 base and J by 5 bases, leaving 13 bases between them. CDR3 protein: CASSLWGTPYQPQHF. The CDR3 DNA follows: TGTGCCAGCAGCTTGTGGGGGACACCTTATCAGCCCCAGCATTTT.

This chain uses TRBV30 with TRBJ1-5; 7 bases align to TRBD1. This CDR3 contains 14 residues. J lost 5 bases, V lost 4 bases, and 8 bases had no gene match. Germline CDR1 is GTSNPN and CDR2 is SVGIG (reference sequence). CDR3 DNA: TGTGCCTGGAATACACAGGGGAGGGATCAGCCCCAGCATTTT. It yields the protein CAWNTQGRDQPQHF.

The chain uses TRBV5-1 and TRBJ2-3, with D possibly matching TRBD2 (6 bases). The CDR3 consists of 14 residues. Germline lookup yields CDR1 SGHRS and CDR2 YFSETQ. The V end lost 3 bases, the J end lost 4 bases, and 12 bases lay between the germline ends. The CDR3 sequence is CASSSLPGADTQYF. In DNA form, the CDR3 reads TGCGCCAGCAGCTCCCTTCCGGGAGCAGATACGCAGTATTTT. The variable domain in full, completed from reference TRBV5-1 and TRBJ2-3, reads KAGVTQTPRYLIKTRGQQVTLSCSPISGHRSVSWYQQTPGQGLQFLFEYFSETQRNKGNFPGRFSGRQFSNSRSEMNVSTLELGDSALYLCASSSLPGADTQYFGPGTRLTVL.

Here the CDR3 reads CASRGSGRAGRQETQYF. CDR3 coding DNA: TGTGCCAGCAGAGGTAGCGGGAGGGCCGGGCGCCAAGAGACCCAGTACTTC. The chain recombines TRBV2 with TRBJ2-5; the match to TRBD2 covers 11 bases. Losses at the gene ends were 6 bases for V and 1 base for J; bases not matched to a gene: 10. Germline V gene lookup returns CDR1 SNHLY and CDR2 FYNNEI. The CDR3 is made up of 17 amino acids.

For this clone: Other DNA variants within this sample encode the same CDR3. The chain joins TRBV30 to TRBJ1-5; unclear D gene. Per germline, CDR1 GTSNPN and CDR2 SVGIG (reference sequence). V was shortened by 2 bases and J by 3 bases, with 11 bases between the two germline ends. CDR3 length: 14 residues. The CDR3 is CAWSSGSLNQPQHF. The CDR3 nucleotides read TGTGCCTGGAGTTCCGGTTCTCTCAATCAGCCCCAGCATTTT.

The rearrangement joins TRBV6-1 to TRBJ2-3, with 9 bases identical to TRBD2. Germline V CDR1 and CDR2: MNHNS, SASEGT. The CDR3 extends over 13 amino acids. J gave up 5 bases and V 6 bases, and 3 bases lay outside the gene matches. CDR3 region: CASRASGVDTQYF. CDR3 sequence (DNA): TGTGCCAGCAGGGCTAGCGGGGTAGATACGCAGTATTTT.

The chain is built from TRBV11-2 and TRBJ1-1; 7 bases match TRBD1. CDR1 and CDR2 (germline): SGHAT, FQNNGV. The length of the CDR3 is 14 residues. V lost 5 bases, J lost 4 bases, and 7 bases stayed unmatched. CDR3 sequence: CASSLDSGGTEAFF. The CDR3 nucleotides are TGTGCCAGCAGCCTCGATTCAGGGGGCACTGAAGCTTTCTTT.

V usage is TRBV6-1 and J usage is TRBJ2-7; possibly TRBD2 for D (5 bases). This CDR3 has 14 amino acids. Trimming left V 2 bases short and J 2 bases short, with 10 bases between. Per germline, CDR1 MNHNS and CDR2 SASEGT. This chain's CDR3 is CASSELDGTYEQYF. The CDR3 bases are TGTGCCAGCAGTGAATTGGACGGGACCTACGAGCAGTACTTC.

The V gene is TRBV18, the J gene TRBJ2-5; 11 bases fit TRBD1. Germline V gene lookup returns CDR1 KGHSH and CDR2 LQKENI. The CDR3 covers 16 residues. The V gene end was trimmed by 3 bases and the J gene end by 4 bases; junction bases not matched to a gene: 7. In DNA, the CDR3 is TGTGCCAGCTCACCCGGACAGGGGGCGATTCCAGAGACCCAGTACTTC. Protein sequence: CASSPGQGAIPETQYF.

This chain uses TRBV6-5 with TRBJ1-6; 8 nucleotides line up with TRBD1. The germline gives CDR1 MNHEY, CDR2 SVGAGI. The CDR3 sequence is 14 residues long. The junction had 2 bases not matched to a gene; V was cut back by 2 bases and J by 8 bases. CDR3: CASSYDRGDSPLHF. CDR3 coding DNA: TGTGCCAGCAGTTACGACAGGGGAGATTCACCCCTCCACTTT.

The DNA of the CDR3 is TGCGCCAGCAGCCTCACAGGGGGCGCCGAAAACACCATATATTTT. Translating it yields CASSLTGGAENTIYF. The chain links TRBV5-1 to TRBJ1-3; TRBD1 matches at 9 bases. This CDR3 comprises 15 residues. The germline gives CDR1 SGHRS, CDR2 YFSETQ. The ends lost 4 bases at V and 6 bases at J; junction bases unmatched: 8.

The chain uses TRBV4-1 and TRBJ1-4; D call uncertain. CDR1 and CDR2 from the germline V gene are MGHRA and YSYEKL. The germline V and J ends were trimmed by 4 bases and 0 bases, with 9 bases remaining between them. This CDR3 is 15 amino acids long. The CDR3 DNA follows: TGCGCCAGCAGCCGAGCGGCGGCAACTAATGAAAAACTGTTTTTT. It yields the protein CASSRAAATNEKLFF.

The J gene is TRBJ2-4, the V gene TRBV6-1; maybe TRBD1 (5 bases). Trimming took off 3 bases at V and 8 bases at J, with 11 bases between the two ends. Germline CDR1 and CDR2: MNHNS and SASEGT. This CDR3 is 13 amino acids long. The CDR3 coding sequence is TGTGCCAGCAGTGAGCAGGGTGCGTACATTCAGTACTTC. Amino acids: CASSEQGAYIQYF.

V is TRBV19 and J is TRBJ1-5; D unclear. The CDR3 is made up of 11 amino acids. V was pared by 2 bases and J by 11 bases, with 7 bases between. CDR1 and CDR2 from the germline V gene are LNHDA and SQIVND (reference sequence). CDR3 nucleotides: TGTGCCAGTAGTATAAAGGACGCCCAGCATTTT. As protein: CASSIKDAQHF.

The V gene is TRBV29-1, the J gene TRBJ2-2, with 10 bases that match TRBD1. Germline trimming cut 7 bases from V and 4 bases from J; bases unmatched to any gene: 9. The CDR3 contains 15 residues. Germline loops: CDR1 SQVTM, CDR2 ANQGSEA. The CDR3 DNA follows: TGCAGCGCCCAGAGGGGGACAGGGGTCACCGGGGAGCTGTTTTTT. This gives the protein CSAQRGTGVTGELFF.